The sample holds one count of the clone carrying this TCR beta chain. The antigen is undetermined. The record originates from a study of cytomegalovirus exposure and HLA in healthy donors. General study results and limits: TCR clusters originating in the first cohort tended to co-occur in the roughly 120 validation repertoires, according to a later analysis.

TCRdb's table, derived via immunoSEQ multiplex PCR, lists solely in-frame clones and lacks some. The table records approximately 50,000 clones, 88% of them present only once. The germline V gene has CDR1 GTSNPN and CDR2 SVGIG (reference sequence). Losses at the gene ends were 4 bases for V and 3 bases for J; bases not matched to a gene: 14. CDR3 length: 18 amino acids. The specimen sequenced was PBMCs. The gene calls are TRBV30 and TRBJ2-7; 14 bases are shared with TRBD2. The sequence came from a woman under 40 in good health and CMV-seronegative. Here the CDR3 DNA reads TGTGCCTGGACCGACGAGACTAGCGGGAGGGCCAGTTTCTACGAGCAGTACTTC. This gives the protein CAWTDETSGRASFYEQYF.